Sequencing of this T cell receptor beta chain was carried out in a study of blood T cell repertoires in COVID-19. Under the authors' procedure: By means of reference gene primer amplification, nucleated cell counts were estimated. TCRdb's table, derived via immunoSEQ multiplex PCR, lists solely in-frame clones and lacks some. V and J calls and clone size come straight from that table; D and trimming were deduced from the DNA. The sample contains fewer than 350,000 clones, about four fifths of which appear only once. From germline, CDR1 is SEHNR and CDR2 FQNEAQ (reference sequence). J gave up 4 bases and V 4 bases, and 7 bases lay outside the gene matches. This CDR3 has 15 amino acids.

Material for sequencing was peripheral blood. V usage is TRBV7-9 and J usage is TRBJ2-4; 7 positions agree with TRBD1. The TCR comes from a woman aged 60-75 years with active or convalescent COVID-19. CDR3 loop: CASSSPGTVKNIQYF. CDR3 nucleotides: TGTGCCAGCAGCTCACCCGGGACAGTGAAAAACATTCAGTACTTC.